The 32 T cell receptor beta chains below all came from one sample that was sequenced in a study of cytomegalovirus exposure and HLA in healthy donors. Primers: 60 Vbeta forward and 13 Jbeta reverse. Clones were sequenced by immunoSEQ multiplex PCR, and TCRdb holds only the in-frame ones, with some missing. The sample shows 250,000 to 350,000 clones, about nine tenths of them seen only once. Specimen: PBMCs. These TCRs come from a man in his forties in good health and CMV-seropositive.

V is TRBV9 and J is TRBJ1-5; D remains ambiguous. V lost 0 bases to trimming and J lost 3 bases, with 7 bases between them. The CDR3 sequence is 14 residues long. Germline CDR1 is SGDLS and CDR2 is YYNGEE. CDR3 region: CASSVGQDNQPQHF. Here the CDR3 DNA reads TGTGCCAGCAGCGTAGGGCAGGACAATCAGCCCCAGCATTTT.

This clone was detected only once. The rearrangement uses TRBV5-6 and TRBJ2-1; 13 positions agree with TRBD2. The germline CDR1 and CDR2 sequences are SGHDT and YYEEEE. The J segment lost 12 bases and the V segment lost 3 bases, leaving 9 bases of the junction unmatched. CDR3 length equals 15 residues. The CDR3 spells CASSSAGLAGMGQFF. The CDR3 nucleotides are TGTGCCAGCAGCTCCGCGGGACTAGCGGGGATGGGGCAGTTCTTC.

The chain employs TRBV2 and TRBJ2-1; TRBD2 aligns across 7 bases. Germline trimming cut 4 bases from V and 3 bases from J; bases unmatched to any gene: 6. Germline loops: CDR1 SNHLY, CDR2 FYNNEI. The CDR3 loop spans 15 amino acids. As DNA, the CDR3 is TGTGCCAGCAGTGTTACGGCGGGAGACTACAATGAGCAGTTCTTC. Amino acid sequence: CASSVTAGDYNEQFF.

The chain uses TRBV27 and TRBJ2-5; the D gene is possibly TRBD2 (6 bases). CDR3 length: 15 residues. The germline CDR1 and CDR2 sequences are MNHEY and SMNVEV (reference sequence). Trimming shortened V by 6 bases and J by 5 bases, and 19 bases separated the two germline ends. CDR3 coding DNA: TGTGCCAGCAGCCTGGGGGGTGCGGGATGGGAGACCCAGTACTTC. Encoded protein: CASSLGGAGWETQYF.

J is TRBJ2-1 and V is TRBV5-1, with a possible D match to TRBD2 (5 bases). Germline V gene lookup returns CDR1 SGHRS and CDR2 YFSETQ. The CDR3 sequence is 18 residues long. V lost 0 bases and J lost 8, with 24 bases in between. CDR3 in amino acids: CASSLGLPEGAWVHEQFF. The CDR3 DNA reads TGCGCCAGCAGCTTGGGCCTCCCAGAGGGAGCATGGGTCCATGAGCAGTTCTTC.

The chain uses TRBV28 and TRBJ2-7; 7 positions agree with TRBD1. V lost 8 bases, J lost 3 bases, and 13 bases stayed unmatched. Germline loops: CDR1 MDHEN, CDR2 SYDVKM. The CDR3 is 15 amino acids. CDR3 in amino acids: CASRGRGGAYYEQYF. CDR3 nucleotides: TGTGCCAGCCGTGGTCGAGGGGGCGCGTACTACGAGCAGTACTTC.

The CDR3 DNA is TGTGCCAGTAGTATGGGGTGGGGCCCCTACGAGCAGTACTTC. Residues: CASSMGWGPYEQYF. The chain recombines TRBV19 with TRBJ2-7; D is possibly TRBD1 (5 bases). The ends were cut back, 3 bases at V and 2 bases at J, with 11 bases in the middle. The germline gives CDR1 LNHDA, CDR2 SQIVND (reference sequence). CDR3 length: 14 amino acids. The full variable domain, with the rest looked up from reference TRBV19 and TRBJ2-7, is DGGITQSPKYLFRKEGQNVTLSCEQNLNHDAMYWYRQDPGQGLRLIYYSQIVNDFQKGDIAEGYSVSREKKESFPLTVTSAQKNPTAFYLCASSMGWGPYEQYFGPGTRLTVT.

The CDR3, as DNA: TGTGCCAGCAGCCAAGGAATGGGACAGGCGAACACCGGGGAGCTGTTTTTT. It translates to CASSQGMGQANTGELFF. This chain links TRBV14 with TRBJ2-2; TRBD1 aligns across 8 bases. V dropped 1 base and J dropped 0; count of bases not matched to a gene: 4. Looked up from germline, CDR1 is SGHDN and CDR2 is FVKESK. This CDR3 spans 17 amino acids.

The chain recombines TRBV19 with TRBJ2-3; TRBD2 aligns across 8 bases. The CDR3 sequence is 16 residues long. The trim removed 1 base at V and 4 bases at J, leaving 7 bases unmatched. The V gene's germline CDR1 is LNHDA and CDR2 SQIVND (reference sequence). CDR3 bases: TGTGCCAGTAGTATAGCTCAGCGGGAGCTTCCAGATACGCAGTATTTT. It is translated as CASSIAQRELPDTQYF.

This rearrangement joins TRBV5-3 to TRBJ1-4; the D is unclear. TRBV5-3 is annotated as an ORF whose role is uncertain. The CDR3 has 15 residues. V was pared by 0 bases and J by 6 bases, with 12 bases between. The CDR3 spells CARSLGAEPDEKLFF. CDR3 bases: TGTGCCAGAAGCTTGGGGGCAGAGCCGGATGAAAAACTGTTTTTT.

This clone was counted only a few times. Here the CDR3 reads CASSLILGGSGANVLTF. CDR3 coding DNA: TGCGCCAGCAGCTTGATTCTCGGCGGCTCTGGGGCCAACGTCCTGACTTTC. This chain uses TRBV5-1 with TRBJ2-6; no clear D gene. Looked up from germline, CDR1 is SGHRS and CDR2 is YFSETQ. V lost 1 base to trimming and J lost 0 bases, with 11 bases between them. The CDR3 sequence is 17 residues long.

This rearrangement joins TRBV6-1 to TRBJ1-5; TRBD1 might be the D (5 bases). Germline lookup yields CDR1 MNHNS and CDR2 SASEGT. Trimming shortened V by 1 base and J by 0 bases, and 13 bases separated the two germline ends. CDR3 length: 17 amino acids. The CDR3 region is CASSEGGRRISNQPQHF. The CDR3 nucleotides are TGTGCCAGCAGTGAAGGGGGCAGGCGAATTAGCAATCAGCCCCAGCATTTT.

This sequence joins TRBV2 and TRBJ2-5, with D unresolved. V was trimmed by 8 bases and J by 7 bases, leaving 17 bases between them. The CDR3 covers 13 residues. Germline loops: CDR1 SNHLY, CDR2 FYNNEI. CDR3 region: CASLPTDLGTQYF. Here the CDR3 DNA reads TGTGCCAGCCTTCCGACTGATCTGGGGACCCAGTACTTC.

This clone was observed a single time. The J gene is TRBJ2-7, the V gene TRBV7-3, with 8 bases lining up with TRBD1. The germline gives CDR1 SGHTA, CDR2 FQGTGA. There are 15 residues in the CDR3. Unmatched junction bases numbered 7, after V lost 1 base and J lost 5 bases. CDR3 DNA: TGTGCCAGCAGCTTAAGGGGGACAGGATTTCACGAGCAGTACTTC. As protein: CASSLRGTGFHEQYF.

This clone was observed a single time. The chain links TRBV9 to TRBJ2-1; perhaps TRBD1 as D (6 bases). The ends were cut back, 4 bases at V and 6 bases at J, with 17 bases in the middle. The V gene's germline CDR1 is SGDLS and CDR2 YYNGEE. This CDR3 spans 15 amino acids. The CDR3 bases are TGTGCCAGCAGCCCCCGAGGGGGATTGGGCAATGAGCAGTTCTTC. It encodes CASSPRGGLGNEQFF.

The chain couples TRBV28 to TRBJ1-5; a possible D gene is TRBD1 (6 bases). Germline CDR1 MDHEN, CDR2 SYDVKM. The CDR3 is 18 amino acids. V was shortened by 2 bases and J by 0 bases, with 17 bases between the two germline ends. In DNA form, the CDR3 reads TGTGCCAGCAGTTTAAGGGGGTTTGCCCGTTATAGCAATCAGCCCCAGCATTTT. Translating gives CASSLRGFARYSNQPQHF.

V usage is TRBV27 and J usage is TRBJ1-4; no clear D. Trimming took 6 bases from V and 3 from J, leaving 14 bases between them. Looked up from germline, CDR1 is MNHEY and CDR2 is SMNVEV (reference sequence). The CDR3 spans 15 residues. This CDR3 is CASRENRAANEKLFF. The CDR3 region has the DNA TGTGCCAGCAGAGAGAACCGAGCGGCTAATGAAAAACTGTTTTTT.

This sequence joins TRBV7-8 and TRBJ2-7; weak D call: TRBD1 (5 bases). CDR1 is SGHVS and CDR2 is FQNEAQ in the germline V gene. The germline V and J ends were trimmed by 2 bases and 2 bases, with 13 bases remaining between them. This CDR3 is built from 15 residues. CDR3 DNA: TGTGCCAGCAGCTTAAGCCCCGACAGAGCCTACGAGCAGTACTTC. Its protein product is CASSLSPDRAYEQYF.

The V call is TRBV5-6, the J call TRBJ2-2; 11 bases line up with TRBD2. From germline, CDR1 is SGHDT and CDR2 YYEEEE. CDR3 length: 15 residues. The ends lost 4 bases at V and 6 bases at J; junction bases unmatched: 5. The CDR3 loop reads CASSPGLAESGELFF. The CDR3 bases are TGTGCCAGCAGCCCGGGACTAGCGGAATCCGGGGAGCTGTTTTTT.

The chain links TRBV28 to TRBJ2-3; TRBD2 is a possible D gene (6 bases). The CDR3 runs 17 residues. Trimming took off 3 bases at V and 0 bases at J, with 16 bases between the two ends. CDR1 MDHEN and CDR2 SYDVKM come from the germline V gene. The CDR3: CASSFGVGSGSTDTQYF. The CDR3 DNA sequence: TGTGCCAGCAGTTTCGGTGTTGGTAGCGGAAGCACAGATACGCAGTATTTT.

The V call is TRBV5-3, the J call TRBJ2-3, with TRBD1 as a possible D gene (7 bases). TRBV5-3 is an open reading frame, and its role is uncertain. Trimming stripped 0 bases from V and 3 bases from J, with 14 bases between. The CDR3 extends over 16 amino acids. The CDR3 region has the DNA TGTGCCAGAAGCTTGGCCCCTCAGGGGGGAACAGATACGCAGTATTTT. Translation: CARSLAPQGGTDTQYF.

The rearrangement uses TRBV14 and TRBJ1-2, with 8 bases identical to TRBD1. CDR3 size: 14 residues. Looked up from germline, CDR1 is SGHDN and CDR2 is FVKESK. V lost 3 bases, J lost 3 bases, and 3 bases stayed unmatched. The chain's CDR3 is CASSQGQVDYGYTF. The CDR3 nucleotides read TGTGCCAGCAGCCAGGGACAGGTTGACTATGGCTACACCTTC.

The chain couples TRBV6-4 to TRBJ2-2, with no clear D. This CDR3 is built from 14 residues. CDR1 is MRHNA, CDR2 SNTAGT, per germline. V lost 5 bases and J lost 4, with 11 bases in between. CDR3 nucleotides: TGTGCCAGCAGTCTAGAGGTGGGCACCGGGGAGCTGTTTTTT. Its protein is CASSLEVGTGELFF.

This CDR3 is CASSSVLAGVDNEQFF. The CDR3, as DNA: TGTGCCAGCAGCTCAGTCCTAGCGGGAGTCGACAATGAGCAGTTCTTC. V is TRBV5-6 and J is TRBJ2-1; 10 positions match TRBD2. V lost 3 bases, J lost 5 bases, and 8 bases stayed unmatched. The CDR3 is made up of 16 amino acids. The germline V gene encodes CDR1 SGHDT and CDR2 YYEEEE.

V usage is TRBV5-1 and J usage is TRBJ1-2; 9 bases are a match to TRBD1. Losses at the gene ends were 3 bases for V and 8 bases for J; bases not matched to a gene: 11. The CDR3 consists of 15 residues. Germline lookup yields CDR1 SGHRS and CDR2 YFSETQ. The CDR3 here is CASSSRTGDKEGYTF. The CDR3 DNA reads as TGCGCCAGCAGCTCGCGGACAGGGGATAAGGAAGGCTACACCTTC.

The chain couples TRBV18 to TRBJ2-1, with 10 bases lining up with TRBD1. J gave up 4 bases and V 4 bases, and 7 bases lay outside the gene matches. The CDR3 extends over 16 amino acids. Germline V gene sequence: CDR1 KGHSH, CDR2 LQKENI. The chain's CDR3 is CASSLTGTGVYNEQFF. The CDR3 DNA follows: TGTGCCAGCTCACTTACCGGGACAGGGGTATACAATGAGCAGTTCTTC.

Turning to this clone: The junction differs from germline at one of its ends, possibly a read error. This chain connects TRBV7-9 to TRBJ2-5; no clear D. The CDR3 spans 15 residues. CDR1 SEHNR and CDR2 FQNEAQ come from the germline V gene (reference sequence). The CDR3 nucleotides are TGTTCCAGCAGCTTAGTAGTTCTTACGCTGGAGACCCAGTACTTC. It is translated as CSSSLVVLTLETQYF.

The V gene is TRBV5-6, the J gene TRBJ2-2; 8 bases are shared with TRBD1. The CDR3 has 14 amino acids. Germline V gene lookup returns CDR1 SGHDT and CDR2 YYEEEE. Trimming at V came to 5 bases and at J to 6 bases, leaving 6 bases not matched to a gene. CDR3 sequence: CASRLGQGPGELFF. As DNA, the CDR3 is TGTGCCAGCAGACTTGGACAGGGCCCCGGGGAGCTGTTTTTT.

This chain joins TRBV5-1 and TRBJ1-2, with TRBD1 identical over 7 bases. The length of the CDR3 is 17 residues. After removal of 0 bases from V and 2 bases from J, the junction contained 10 bases not matched to a gene. The germline CDR1 and CDR2 sequences are SGHRS and YFSETQ. In nucleotides, the CDR3 is TGCGCCAGCAGCTTGGGGCCGGGGACAGTTTCAAACTATGGCTACACCTTC. Its translation is CASSLGPGTVSNYGYTF.

This chain connects TRBV7-3 to TRBJ2-3; D call uncertain. V was cut by 0 bases and J by 6 bases, with 7 bases left in between. The CDR3 has 13 residues. Germline values: CDR1 SGHTA, CDR2 FQGTGA. DNA of the CDR3: TGTGCCAGCAGCTTAACACCTCGGGATACGCAGTATTTT. Protein sequence: CASSLTPRDTQYF.

This clone was counted a few times. V is TRBV5-1 and J is TRBJ1-1; tentative D call: TRBD1 (5 bases). The V and J ends lost 2 bases and 0 bases respectively, with 11 bases between them. Germline CDR1 SGHRS, CDR2 YFSETQ. The length of the CDR3 is 15 residues. CDR3: CASSFLGGMNTEAFF. In DNA form, the CDR3 reads TGCGCCAGCAGCTTCCTCGGGGGGATGAACACTGAAGCTTTCTTT.

This clone was detected only once. This sequence joins TRBV7-8 and TRBJ1-5; TRBD1 aligns across 9 bases. CDR1 SGHVS and CDR2 FQNEAQ come from the germline V gene. The trim removed 2 bases at V and 5 bases at J, leaving 13 bases unmatched. The CDR3 sequence is 18 residues long. CDR3 DNA: TGTGCCAGCAGCTTACACCCCCCGGGGACAGGGAAATATCAGCCCCAGCATTTT. Translated, it gives CASSLHPPGTGKYQPQHF.